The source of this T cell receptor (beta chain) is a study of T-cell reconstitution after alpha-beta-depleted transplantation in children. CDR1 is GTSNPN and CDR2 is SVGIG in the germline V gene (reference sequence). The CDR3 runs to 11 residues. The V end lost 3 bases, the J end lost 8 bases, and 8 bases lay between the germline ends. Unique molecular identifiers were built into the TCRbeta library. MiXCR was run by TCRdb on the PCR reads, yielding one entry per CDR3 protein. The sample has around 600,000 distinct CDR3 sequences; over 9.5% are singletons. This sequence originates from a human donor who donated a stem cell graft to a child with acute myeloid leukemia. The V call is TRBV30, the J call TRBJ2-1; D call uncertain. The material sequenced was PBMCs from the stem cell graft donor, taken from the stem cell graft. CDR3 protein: CAWSGQYEQFF. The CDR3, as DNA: TGTGCCTGGAGCGGCCAATATGAGCAGTTCTTC.